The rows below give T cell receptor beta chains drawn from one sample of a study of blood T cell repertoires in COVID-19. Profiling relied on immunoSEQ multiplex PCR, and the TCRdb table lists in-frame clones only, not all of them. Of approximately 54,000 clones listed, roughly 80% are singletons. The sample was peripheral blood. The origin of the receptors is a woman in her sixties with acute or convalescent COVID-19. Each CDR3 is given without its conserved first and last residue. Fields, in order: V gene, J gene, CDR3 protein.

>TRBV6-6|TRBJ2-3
ASSYNRVGTDTQY
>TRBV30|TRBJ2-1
AWSPSWSFNEQF
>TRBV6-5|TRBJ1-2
ASSYYQQGYYGYT
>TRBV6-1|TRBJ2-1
ASSEGGRAWSEQF
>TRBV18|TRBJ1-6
ASSPNQGASNSPLH
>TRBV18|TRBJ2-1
ASSPPSQGIYNEQF
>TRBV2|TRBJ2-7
ASSAGSSYEQY
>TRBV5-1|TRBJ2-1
ASSQVPGLVGERNEQF
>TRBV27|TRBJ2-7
ASSVLGPGVYEQY
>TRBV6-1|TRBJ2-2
ASSERTETGELF
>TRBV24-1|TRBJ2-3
ATSEAGDSTDTQY
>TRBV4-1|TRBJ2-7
ASSDTGTSIHEQY
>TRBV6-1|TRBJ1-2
ASSEALLRTTGDFGYT
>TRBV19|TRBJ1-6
ASSTLQTGKSPLH
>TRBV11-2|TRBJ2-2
ASSSGTSGGQGGELF
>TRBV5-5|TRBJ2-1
ASSSRLAGVYNEQF
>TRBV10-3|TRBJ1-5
AAQGGGGNQPQH
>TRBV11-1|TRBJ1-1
ASSFRAGNTEAF
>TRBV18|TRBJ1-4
ASSPPKAATNEKLF
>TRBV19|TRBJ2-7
ASSIDRGEQY
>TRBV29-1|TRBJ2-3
SVEMQQGLTDTQY
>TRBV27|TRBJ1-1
ASSLSPLDWGVNTEAF
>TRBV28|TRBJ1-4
ASSFPGTGNEKLF
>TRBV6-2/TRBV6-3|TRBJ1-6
ASSSTRQGRSSPLH
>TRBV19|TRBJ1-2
ASTPKSTTTNYGYT
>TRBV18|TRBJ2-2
ASSPNGTGSTGELF
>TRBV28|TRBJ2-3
ASSLSQGEQY
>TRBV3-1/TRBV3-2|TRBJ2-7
ASSRTSGGPYEQY
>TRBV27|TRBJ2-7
ASSLKDRVYEQY
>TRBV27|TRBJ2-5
ASSFPGQGRETQY
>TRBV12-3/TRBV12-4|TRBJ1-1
ASSLRAVTEAF
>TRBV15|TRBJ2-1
ATSRDRTSGNTYNEQF
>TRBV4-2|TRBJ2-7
ASSQDKTRTYEQY
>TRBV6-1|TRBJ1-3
ASSVQGQSPGNTIY
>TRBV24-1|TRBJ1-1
ATSTKGTEAF
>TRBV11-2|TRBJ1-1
ASSRTGGSNTEAF
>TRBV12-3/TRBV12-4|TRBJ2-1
ASSLVQYNEQF
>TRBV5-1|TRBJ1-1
ASSWGVENTEAF
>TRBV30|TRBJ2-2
AWRGLGTGELF
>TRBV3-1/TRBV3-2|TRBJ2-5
ASSHQEYPGSRKETQY
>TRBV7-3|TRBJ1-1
ASSLVGGPGNTEAF
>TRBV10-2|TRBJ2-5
ASSTPRGGGGETQY
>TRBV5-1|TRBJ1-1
ASSLSGLGMRIEAF